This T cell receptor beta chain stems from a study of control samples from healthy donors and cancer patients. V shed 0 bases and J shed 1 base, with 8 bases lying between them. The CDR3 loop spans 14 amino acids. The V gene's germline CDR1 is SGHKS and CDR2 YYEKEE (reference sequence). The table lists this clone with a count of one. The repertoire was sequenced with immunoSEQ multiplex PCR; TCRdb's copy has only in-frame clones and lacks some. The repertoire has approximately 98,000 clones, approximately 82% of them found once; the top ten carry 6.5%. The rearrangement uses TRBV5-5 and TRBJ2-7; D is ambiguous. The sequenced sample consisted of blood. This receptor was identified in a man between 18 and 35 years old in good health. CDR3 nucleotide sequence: TGTGCCAGCAGCTTGGTGGCAGGATCCTACGAGCAGTACGTC. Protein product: CASSLVAGSYEQYV.